This is a list of T cell receptor beta chains from one sample in a study of blood T cells in healthy people across ages. TCRdb processed the 5' RACE reads anew with MiXCR; each CDR3 protein has one entry. The table includes around 1.5 million distinct CDR3 sequences, 30% to 40% detected once. The material sequenced was blood. The origin of the receptors is a woman aged 25 to 39 in good health. Each CDR3 is given with its conserved first and last residue. The order of the fields is D gene, CDR3 length, J gene, V gene, clone size, CDR3 DNA, CDR3 protein. D genes are given only for firm matches. Clone size is not always given. Where it is, it says once, few, many or a class for expanded clones.

TRBD1 14 TRBJ1-2 TRBV5-1 NA TGCGCCAGCAGCTGGGACAGGGGCAGGGATGGCTACACCTTC CASSWDRGRDGYTF
TRBD1 18 TRBJ2-7 TRBV5-1 NA TGCGCCAGCAGCTTGGGAACACCGACAGGGACCAAAACCTACGAGCAGTACTTC CASSLGTPTGTKTYEQYF
TRBD2 18 TRBJ2-5 TRBV3-1 NA TGTGCCAGCAGCCAAGATCGTCTAGCGGGAGCCGGTCGAGAGACCCAGTACTTC CASSQDRLAGAGRETQYF
NA 13 TRBJ2-3 TRBV6-1 few TGTGCCAGCAGTGAAGAGACCACAGATACGCAGTATTTT CASSEETTDTQYF
NA 15 TRBJ2-1 TRBV5-6 NA TGTGCCAGCAGCTCCGGTAGGAGGGCGGGCGATGAGCAGTTCTTC CASSSGRRAGDEQFF
TRBD1 14 TRBJ2-7 TRBV9 NA TGTGCCAGCAGCGCCGACAGGGGATGGGACGAGCAGTACTTC CASSADRGWDEQYF
NA 15 TRBJ2-1 TRBV4-1 NA TGCGCCAGCAGCCAATTTTTCGGTGCCCGGGATTCAAAGTTCTTC CASSQFFGARDSKFF
TRBD2 17 TRBJ2-1 TRBV5-1 NA TGCGCCAGCAGCTGGGGACTAGCGGGGGGGCTCTACAATGAGCAGTTCTTC CASSWGLAGGLYNEQFF
NA 14 TRBJ2-5 TRBV20-1 NA TGCAGTGCAAACCGGGACATTCTCCAAGAGACCCAGTACTTC CSANRDILQETQYF
NA 14 TRBJ1-1 TRBV5-1 NA TGTGCCAGCAGCTTACCGGCAGGGAACACTGAAGCTTTCTTT CASSLPAGNTEAFF
TRBD1 12 TRBJ2-1 TRBV10-3 NA TGTGCCGTCCGGACAGGCTACAATGAGCAGTTCTTC CAVRTGYNEQFF
NA 16 TRBJ1-5 TRBV18 many TGTGCCAGCTCAGGAGGGGGGACAAATGGCAATCAGCCCCAGCATTTT CASSGGGTNGNQPQHF
NA 14 TRBJ1-4 TRBV12-3/TRBV12-4 few TGTGCCAGCAGCGGAACAGGGAGTGGGGAAAAACTGTTTTTT CASSGTGSGEKLFF
TRBD1 14 TRBJ2-7 TRBV6-5 NA TGTGCCAGCAAAGGGGCAGGGGGCAAATACGAGCAGTACTTC CASKGAGGKYEQYF
NA 14 TRBJ2-5 TRBV7-2 many TGTGCCAGCAGTTTAGGCGTGGGCCAAGAGACCCAGTACTTC CASSLGVGQETQYF
NA 13 TRBJ1-1 TRBV11-1 NA TGTGCCAGCAGCCCTCTCTGGGACACTGAAGCTTTCTTT CASSPLWDTEAFF
NA 13 TRBJ2-7 TRBV24-1 NA TGTGCCACCAGTGAGCCAGGCTTCAGCGAGCAGTACTTC CATSEPGFSEQYF
NA 13 TRBJ2-1 TRBV3-1 NA TGTGCCAGCAGCCAAGGGGGGGCCAATGAGCAGTTCTTC CASSQGGANEQFF
NA 12 TRBJ2-1 TRBV6-5 many TGTGCCAGCAGTTTCCCTCGTGGGGAGCAGTTCTTC CASSFPRGEQFF
NA 14 TRBJ2-7 TRBV20-1 few TGCAGTGCTCCTCCTTACCCGAGCTCCTACGAGCAGTACTTC CSAPPYPSSYEQYF
NA 14 TRBJ2-5 TRBV7-9 few TGTGCCAGCAGCTATGCACAGGGTTCGGAGACCCAGTACTTC CASSYAQGSETQYF
NA 14 TRBJ1-2 TRBV2 once TGTGCCAGCAGGGCGGCCGACAAACGCTATGGCTACACCTTC CASRAADKRYGYTF
NA 13 TRBJ2-7 TRBV20-1 NA TGCAGTGCTAGAGCGGGGAGTTGGTACGAGCAGTACTTC CSARAGSWYEQYF
NA 14 TRBJ2-7 TRBV10-3 few TGTGCCATCAGTGAGAGTCCAGGGATCGACGAGCAGTACTTC CAISESPGIDEQYF
NA 14 TRBJ2-1 TRBV27 few TGTGCCAGCAGCCGGGAGTTACCTAACAATGAGCAGTTCTTC CASSRELPNNEQFF
TRBD1 17 TRBJ2-1 TRBV7-9 NA TGTGCCAGCAGCCCCTCCCACGGGCAGGGGGACTACAATGAGCAGTTCTTC CASSPSHGQGDYNEQFF
TRBD1 15 TRBJ2-2 TRBV5-1 NA TGCGCCAGCAGCCCCGGACAGGGGGGGGCCGGGGAGCTGTTTTTT CASSPGQGGAGELFF
TRBD2 16 TRBJ2-3 TRBV6-1 NA TGTGCCAGCAGGGGGACTAGCGGAGCTAGCACAGATACGCAGTATTTT CASRGTSGASTDTQYF
NA 14 TRBJ2-5 TRBV7-8 NA TGTGCCAGCAGTTTTCTCAAGATCCAAGAGACCCAGTACTTC CASSFLKIQETQYF
NA 15 TRBJ2-1 TRBV3-1 few TGTGCCAGCAGCCAGGGGACAATACCCTACAATGAGCAGTTCTTC CASSQGTIPYNEQFF
NA 12 TRBJ2-7 TRBV10-3 many TGTGCCATCAGTGAAGGCAGGGACGAGCAGTACTTC CAISEGRDEQYF
TRBD1 14 TRBJ2-7 TRBV10-3 many TGTGCCATCGGAGGGTCAGGGGGCCTCTACGAGCAGTACTTC CAIGGSGGLYEQYF
NA 12 TRBJ1-2 TRBV20-1 NA TGCAGTGCTAGTGATATAGGAGATGGCTACACCTTC CSASDIGDGYTF
TRBD1 14 TRBJ1-2 TRBV25-1 few TGTGCCAGCAGCGTTACAGGGGTTAACTATGGCTACACCTTC CASSVTGVNYGYTF
TRBD2 14 TRBJ2-5 TRBV12-3/TRBV12-4 many TGCGCCAGCAGCCCCGTCCGGGGGGGGGAGACCCAGTACTTC CASSPVRGGETQYF
NA 15 TRBJ2-1 TRBV7-3 few TGTGCCAGCAGCTACGGACGGCCTCCAATGGGGGAGCAGTTCTTC CASSYGRPPMGEQFF
TRBD2 15 TRBJ2-1 TRBV20-1 NA TGCAGTGCTACGACTAGACTAGCGGGAGATAATGAGCAGTTCTTC CSATTRLAGDNEQFF
TRBD1 15 TRBJ1-1 TRBV10-3 NA TGTGCCATCAGTGAGTCTAAGGGACAGTGGTACGAAGCTTTCTTT CAISESKGQWYEAFF
NA 15 TRBJ2-5 TRBV11-2 NA TGTACCAGCAGCTTAGACACCGACTACTGGGAGACCCAGTACTTC CTSSLDTDYWETQYF